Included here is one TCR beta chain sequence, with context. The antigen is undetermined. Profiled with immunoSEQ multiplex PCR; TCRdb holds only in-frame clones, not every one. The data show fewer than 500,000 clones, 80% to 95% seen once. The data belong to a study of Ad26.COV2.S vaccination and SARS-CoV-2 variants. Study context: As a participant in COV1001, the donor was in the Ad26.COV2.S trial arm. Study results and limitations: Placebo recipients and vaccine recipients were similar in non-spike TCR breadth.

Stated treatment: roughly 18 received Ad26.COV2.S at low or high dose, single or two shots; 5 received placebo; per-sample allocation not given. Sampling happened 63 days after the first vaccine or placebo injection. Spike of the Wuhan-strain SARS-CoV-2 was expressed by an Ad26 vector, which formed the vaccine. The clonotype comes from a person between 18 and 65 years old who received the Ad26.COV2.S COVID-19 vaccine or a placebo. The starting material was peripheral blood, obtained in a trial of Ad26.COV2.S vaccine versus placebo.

The DNA of the CDR3 is TGTGCCAGCAGTTACGTTAGCGGGAGGGCCGCTGATGAGACCCAGTACTTC. Amino acid sequence: CASSYVSGRAADETQYF. This rearrangement joins TRBV6-2 or TRBV6-3 to TRBJ2-5; 11 positions agree with TRBD2. The V and J ends lost 2 bases and 5 bases, in that order; junction bases with no gene match: 10. This CDR3 has 17 amino acids. Looked up from germline, CDR1 is MNHEY and CDR2 is SVGEGT.